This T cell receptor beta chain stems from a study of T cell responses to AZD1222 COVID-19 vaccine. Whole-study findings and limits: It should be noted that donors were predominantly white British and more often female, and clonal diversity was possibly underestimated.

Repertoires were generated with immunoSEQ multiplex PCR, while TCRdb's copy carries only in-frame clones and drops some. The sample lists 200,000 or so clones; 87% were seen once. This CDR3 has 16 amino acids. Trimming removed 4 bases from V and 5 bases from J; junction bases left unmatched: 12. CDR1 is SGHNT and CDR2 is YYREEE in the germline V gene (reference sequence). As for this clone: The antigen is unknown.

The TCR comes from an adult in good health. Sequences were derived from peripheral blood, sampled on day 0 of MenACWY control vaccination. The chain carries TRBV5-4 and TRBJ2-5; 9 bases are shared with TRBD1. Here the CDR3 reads CASSRPDRGIGETQYF. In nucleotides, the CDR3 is TGTGCCAGCAGCCGCCCTGACAGGGGGATTGGGGAGACCCAGTACTTC.